This T cell receptor (beta chain) was obtained from a study of vaccination effects on CD4 cells after COVID-19. In the study overall: Viral peptide pools were used in the ViraFEST assay to expand antigen-specific CD4+ T cells, and sequencing came afterward. All participants had two doses of either the BNT162b2 or mRNA-1273 vaccine. Culturing of some 1.8 million PBMC per well took place with around 10 IU/ml IL-2 and around 10 ug/ml peptides.

A remark on this clone: What it binds is not known.

The germline V gene encodes CDR1 SGHRS and CDR2 YFSETQ. The CDR3 has 14 amino acids. V lost 1 base, J lost 6 bases, and 13 bases lay in between. Using immunoSEQ multiplex PCR, the repertoire was profiled, and TCRdb retains in-frame clones only, with some absent. The repertoire holds 70,000 to 75,000 clones, approximately 71% seen once, with roughly 2% in the top ten. After less than 11 days in culture, the CD4+ T cells were isolated. The clonotype comes from a human donor who received a COVID-19 vaccine. The sample was CD4+ T cells from PBMCs cultured without peptide, taken before COVID-19 vaccination. This chain joins TRBV5-1 and TRBJ1-1; D may be TRBD1 (6 bases). In DNA, the CDR3 is TGCGCCAGCAGCTTGCAGGGGCCCCACTCTGAAGCTTTCTTT. Amino acid sequence: CASSLQGPHSEAFF. Filled out from reference TRBV5-1 and TRBJ1-1, the complete variable domain reads KAGVTQTPRYLIKTRGQQVTLSCSPISGHRSVSWYQQTPGQGLQFLFEYFSETQRNKGNFPGRFSGRQFSNSRSEMNVSTLELGDSALYLCASSLQGPHSEAFFGQGTRLTVV.